This T cell receptor (beta chain) was sequenced for a study of CD8+ T cells in alopecia areata. Study-level points and caveats: Lesional scalp displayed greater clonality than normal scalp, most notably in alopecia totalis/universalis.

Trimming removed 3 bases from V and 2 bases from J, with 13 bases in between. From germline, CDR1 is SEHNR and CDR2 FQNEAQ (reference sequence). The CDR3 loop spans 15 amino acids. Treatment of the sample: oral pan-JAK inhibitor, 5-10 mg twice daily. Cell sorting was applied to PBMCs, and CD4+ and CD8+ T cells were collected. As the sequencing template, cDNA was produced by extracting RNA and reverse transcribing it. Method: immunoSEQ multiplex PCR; TCRdb's copy keeps in-frame clones and lacks some. The sample lists about 140,000 clones, roughly 80% occurring once. A note on this clone: As yet, its antigen is unknown.

The chain carries TRBV7-9 and TRBJ1-2; D is perhaps TRBD1 (5 bases). The TCR originated in a human donor with alopecia areata. Sequences were derived from CD8+ T cells sorted from blood, sampled at week 4, from a patient treated with tofacitinib. The chain's CDR3 is CASSLQGSPNYGYTF. In nucleotides, the CDR3 is TGTGCCAGCAGCTTGCAGGGTTCCCCCAACTATGGCTACACCTTC.